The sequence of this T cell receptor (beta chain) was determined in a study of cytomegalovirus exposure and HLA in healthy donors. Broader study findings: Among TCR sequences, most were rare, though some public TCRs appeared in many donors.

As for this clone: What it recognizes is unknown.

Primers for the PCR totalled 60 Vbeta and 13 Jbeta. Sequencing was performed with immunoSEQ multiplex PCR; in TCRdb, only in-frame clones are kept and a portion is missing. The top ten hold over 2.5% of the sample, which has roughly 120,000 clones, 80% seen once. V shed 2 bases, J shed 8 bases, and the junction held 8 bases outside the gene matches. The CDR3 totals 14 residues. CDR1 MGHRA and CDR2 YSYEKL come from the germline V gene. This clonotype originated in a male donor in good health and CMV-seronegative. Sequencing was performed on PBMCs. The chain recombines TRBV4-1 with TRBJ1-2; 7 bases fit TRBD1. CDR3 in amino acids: CASSQIQGVSGYTF. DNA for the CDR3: TGCGCCAGCAGCCAAATTCAGGGGGTGTCGGGCTACACCTTC.